One sample yielded the 23 T cell receptor beta chains listed below, sequenced in a study of blood T cell repertoires in COVID-19. The table came from immunoSEQ multiplex PCR; TCRdb's copy has only in-frame clones and leaves some out. The sample holds some 74,000 clones, about 91% seen once. The sample was peripheral blood. The receptors derive from a woman older than 75 with acute or convalescent COVID-19.

This sequence joins TRBV5-1 and TRBJ2-5; 9 bases map to TRBD1. The CDR3 runs 15 residues. Germline V gene sequence: CDR1 SGHRS, CDR2 YFSETQ. Losses at the gene ends were 2 bases for V and 5 bases for J; bases not matched to a gene: 7. The CDR3 here is CASSFGTGGEETQYF. Here the CDR3 DNA reads TGCGCCAGCAGCTTTGGCACAGGGGGCGAGGAGACCCAGTACTTC.

This clone was observed once. The chain uses TRBV5-4 and TRBJ1-5; D is ambiguous. This CDR3 spans 15 amino acids. Germline V gene data show CDR1 as SGHNT and CDR2 as YYREEE (reference sequence). Deletions cut 4 bases from V and 2 bases from J, with 13 bases between. The CDR3 sequence: CASSAGVGGNQPQHF. In DNA form, the CDR3 reads TGTGCCAGCAGCGCCGGGGTCGGGGGCAATCAGCCCCAGCATTTT.

The rearrangement links TRBV2 to TRBJ1-1; 9 bases agree with TRBD1. Germline V gene data show CDR1 as SNHLY and CDR2 as FYNNEI. Trimming took 6 bases from V and 8 from J; bases not matched to a gene: 10. The length of the CDR3 is 14 residues. This chain's CDR3 is CASRGTGTGFEAFF. CDR3 in DNA: TGTGCCAGCAGGGGGACAGGGACCGGGTTCGAAGCTTTCTTT.

The chain links TRBV10-3 to TRBJ2-3, with 9 nucleotides matching TRBD2. Germline V CDR1 and CDR2: ENHRY, SYGVKD. There are 13 residues in the CDR3. V gave up 8 bases and J gave up 5 bases; unmatched junction bases: 5. The CDR3, as DNA: TGTGCCATCGGCGGGGGGGGCCTAGATACGCAGTATTTT. Amino acids: CAIGGGGLDTQYF.

The chain links TRBV7-8 to TRBJ2-5; 7 bases are a match to TRBD1. From germline, CDR1 is SGHVS and CDR2 FQNEAQ. The length of the CDR3 is 16 residues. Trimming took 3 bases from V and 4 from J; bases not matched to a gene: 11. CDR3 region: CASSFPYRGEGETQYF. CDR3 DNA: TGTGCCAGCAGCTTTCCATACAGGGGTGAGGGAGAGACCCAGTACTTC.

V gene TRBV5-8 combines with J gene TRBJ2-3; maybe TRBD1 (5 bases). Germline assignment: CDR1 SGHTS and CDR2 YDEGEE. The CDR3 spans 14 residues. V lost 4 bases, J lost 2 bases, and 11 bases lay in between. Here the CDR3 DNA reads TGTGCCAGCAGCCCAGGGTTCGTCACAGATACGCAGTATTTT. It encodes CASSPGFVTDTQYF. The full variable domain, with the rest looked up from reference TRBV5-8 and TRBJ2-3, is EAGVTQSPTHLIKTRGQQATLRCSPISGHTSVYWYQQALGLGLQFLLWYDEGEERNRGNFPPRFSGRQFPNYSSELNVNALELEDSALYLCASSPGFVTDTQYFGPGTRLTVL.

The chain has TRBV10-1 and TRBJ2-7; 8 nucleotides agree with TRBD1. The CDR3 loop spans 14 amino acids. Germline V lookup: CDR1 WNHNN, CDR2 SYGVQD (reference sequence). With V trimmed by 0 bases and J by 2 bases, 0 bases remained unmatched. The DNA for the CDR3 is TGCGCCAGCAGTGAGTCGACAGGGGCCTACGAGCAGTACTTC. Protein product: CASSESTGAYEQYF.

This chain uses TRBV6-2 or TRBV6-3 with TRBJ2-5, with TRBD1 identical over 8 bases. CDR1 and CDR2 (germline): MNHEY, SVGEGT. The CDR3 contains 17 residues. After removal of 5 bases from V and 1 base from J, the junction contained 12 bases not matched to a gene. The CDR3 spells CASSHTEIDRGQETQYF. The CDR3 region has the DNA TGTGCCAGCAGTCACACCGAAATCGACAGGGGCCAAGAGACCCAGTACTTC.

The chain has TRBV30 and TRBJ1-2, with TRBD1 matching over 10 bases. The CDR3 contains 14 residues. The V gene end was trimmed by 4 bases and the J gene end by 7 bases; junction bases not matched to a gene: 9. The germline V gene encodes CDR1 GTSNPN and CDR2 SVGIG (reference sequence). CDR3 protein: CAWIIDRGHSGYTF. CDR3 DNA sequence: TGTGCCTGGATCATAGACAGGGGGCATAGTGGCTACACCTTC.

The CDR3: CASVLDRSEQYF. The CDR3 DNA reads TGTGCCAGCGTTTTGGACAGAAGCGAGCAGTACTTC. This rearrangement joins TRBV6-5 to TRBJ2-7, with a possible D match to TRBD1 (6 bases). V was cut by 8 bases and J by 6 bases, with 14 bases left in between. The germline V gene encodes CDR1 MNHEY and CDR2 SVGAGI. The CDR3 is 12 residues long.

The chain links TRBV2 to TRBJ2-7; 8 bases agree with TRBD1. Germline CDR1 reads SNHLY; CDR2 reads FYNNEI. V lost 5 bases, J lost 0 bases, and 6 bases stayed unmatched. The CDR3 covers 15 residues. DNA of the CDR3: TGTGCCAGCAGTATACGGGACAGGTCCTCCTACGAGCAGTACTTC. This gives the protein CASSIRDRSSYEQYF.

The rearrangement uses TRBV7-8 and TRBJ1-3, with D uncertain. V lost 1 base to trimming and J lost 0 bases, with 10 bases between them. CDR1 is SGHVS and CDR2 is FQNEAQ in the germline V gene. This CDR3 comprises 16 residues. CDR3 protein: CASSLGREFSGNTIYF. In DNA, the CDR3 is TGTGCCAGCAGCTTAGGACGGGAATTCTCTGGAAACACCATATATTTT.

The V gene is TRBV5-1, the J gene TRBJ2-5; D is possibly TRBD1 (6 bases). This CDR3 spans 12 amino acids. V lost 0 bases and J 11 bases, leaving 11 bases between the germline ends. Germline V gene sequence: CDR1 SGHRS, CDR2 YFSETQ. The CDR3 spells CASSLEGRGQYF. CDR3 nucleotides: TGCGCCAGCAGCTTGGAAGGCAGGGGTCAGTACTTC.

The chain joins TRBV6-5 to TRBJ2-1, with 9 bases identical to TRBD2. Germline lookup yields CDR1 MNHEY and CDR2 SVGAGI. V lost 4 bases to trimming and J lost 7 bases; unmatched junction nucleotides: 11. This CDR3 is 16 amino acids long. The CDR3 loop reads CASSSVASGGLNEQFF. The CDR3 DNA sequence: TGTGCCAGCAGTTCCGTCGCGAGCGGGGGGTTGAATGAGCAGTTCTTC.

V gene TRBV4-3 combines with J gene TRBJ1-2; no clear D gene. Trimming took off 0 bases at V and 2 bases at J, with 10 bases between the two ends. The CDR3 contains 15 residues. Germline CDR1 is LGHNA and CDR2 is YSLEER. DNA of the CDR3: TGCGCCAGCAGCCAAGATCCCCCGGGAAACTATGGCTACACCTTC. It translates to CASSQDPPGNYGYTF.

This clone was seen a few times. The V gene is TRBV19, the J gene TRBJ2-2; D perhaps matches TRBD1 (6 bases). Per the germline V gene, CDR1 is LNHDA and CDR2 is SQIVND (reference sequence). The CDR3 length is 14 residues. The ends were cut back, 7 bases at V and 5 bases at J, with 14 bases in the middle. The CDR3 loop reads CASTKPQGTGELFF. The CDR3 coding sequence is TGTGCCAGTACCAAACCCCAGGGGACCGGGGAGCTGTTTTTT.

This clone occurred a few times. The gene calls are TRBV29-1 and TRBJ1-1; the D is unclear. Per the germline V gene, CDR1 is SQVTM and CDR2 is ANQGSEA. This CDR3 is built from 14 residues. V lost 4 bases, J lost 4 bases, and 16 bases lay in between. The CDR3 DNA reads as TGCAGCGTTGGTGTTGCGGGAAGGTCCACTGAAGCTTTCTTT. Its translation: CSVGVAGRSTEAFF. Together with reference TRBV29-1 and TRBJ1-1, the CDR3 gives the full variable domain: SAVISQKPSRDICQRGTSLTIQCQVDSQVTMMFWYRQQPGQSLTLIATANQGSEATYESGFVIDKFPISRPNLTFSTLTVSNMSPEDSSIYLCSVGVAGRSTEAFFGQGTRLTVV.

The V call is TRBV11-2, the J call TRBJ1-1, with TRBD1 matching over 10 bases. V lost 5 bases and J lost 8; bases outside the gene matches: 8. Germline V gene lookup returns CDR1 SGHAT and CDR2 FQNNGV. The CDR3 is 14 amino acids. The CDR3 nucleotides read TGTGCCAGCAGCCCAAGGACAGGGGGAGACGAAGCTTTCTTT. Translated, it gives CASSPRTGGDEAFF.

The gene calls are TRBV6-5 and TRBJ1-2, with 7 bases matching TRBD1. Germline V CDR1 and CDR2: MNHEY, SVGAGI. The CDR3 covers 14 residues. The junction had 9 bases not matched to a gene; V was cut back by 0 bases and J by 11 bases. For the CDR3, the DNA is TGTGCCAGCAGTTACTCGAAGGGGGCCCAGATATACACCTTC. Translation: CASSYSKGAQIYTF.

The chain joins TRBV12-3 or TRBV12-4 to TRBJ1-6; D is uncertain. The CDR3 loop spans 13 amino acids. Trimming pared 6 bases from V and 10 bases from J, leaving 13 bases between. CDR3 in DNA: TGTGCCAGCAGCCCCGGACTGTCATCACCCCTCCACTTT. Translated: CASSPGLSSPLHF.

This clone was recorded many times. The CDR3 loop reads CASSRNRGGANVLTF. For the CDR3, the DNA is TGTGCCAGCAGCCGAAACCGGGGTGGGGCCAACGTCCTGACTTTC. The chain uses TRBV14 and TRBJ2-6; D is possibly TRBD2 (5 bases). Trimming pared 4 bases from V and 3 bases from J, leaving 10 bases between. Germline CDR1 reads SGHDN; CDR2 reads FVKESK. CDR3 size: 15 residues.

This clone was detected only a few times. The junction departs from germline at one end; a sequencing error may be responsible. J is TRBJ1-3 and V is TRBV7-7; D possibly corresponds to TRBD1 (6 bases). From germline, CDR1 is SSHAT and CDR2 FNYEAQ (reference sequence). CDR3 length: 16 residues. The CDR3 here is CASSLGSTGSGNTIYF. The CDR3 DNA follows: TGTGCTAGCAGCTTGGGATCGACAGGCTCTGGAAACACCATATATTTT.

The chain links TRBV19 to TRBJ1-4; tentative D call: TRBD1 (5 bases). CDR3 size: 14 residues. Trimming took off 1 base at V and 8 bases at J, with 11 bases between the two ends. Germline V gene sequence: CDR1 LNHDA, CDR2 SQIVND (reference sequence). As DNA, the CDR3 is TGTGCCAGTAGTATAGTCAGGGATAACGAAAAACTGTTTTTT. Protein product: CASSIVRDNEKLFF. The entire variable domain, with the rest obtained from reference TRBV19 and TRBJ1-4, is as follows: DGGITQSPKYLFRKEGQNVTLSCEQNLNHDAMYWYRQDPGQGLRLIYYSQIVNDFQKGDIAEGYSVSREKKESFPLTVTSAQKNPTAFYLCASSIVRDNEKLFFGSGTQLSVL.